This TCR beta chain was identified during a study of cytomegalovirus exposure and HLA in healthy donors. The germline V gene has CDR1 SQVTM and CDR2 ANQGSEA. The CDR3 covers 14 residues. V was shortened by 5 bases and J by 1 base, with 11 bases between the two germline ends. The primer mix had 60 Vbeta and 13 Jbeta primers. Produced via immunoSEQ multiplex PCR; TCRdb's table is partial and in-frame only. The sample has some 130,000 clones, about 77% seen once; the top ten hold roughly 1.2%. The rearrangement uses TRBV29-1 and TRBJ2-2; no firm D call. This TCR was recovered from a man in his fifties in good health and CMV-seronegative. The sequenced sample was PBMCs. The CDR3 DNA follows: TGCAGCGTTTTGGGCAGCCAGAACACCGGGGAGCTGTTTTTT. Translated: CSVLGSQNTGELFF.